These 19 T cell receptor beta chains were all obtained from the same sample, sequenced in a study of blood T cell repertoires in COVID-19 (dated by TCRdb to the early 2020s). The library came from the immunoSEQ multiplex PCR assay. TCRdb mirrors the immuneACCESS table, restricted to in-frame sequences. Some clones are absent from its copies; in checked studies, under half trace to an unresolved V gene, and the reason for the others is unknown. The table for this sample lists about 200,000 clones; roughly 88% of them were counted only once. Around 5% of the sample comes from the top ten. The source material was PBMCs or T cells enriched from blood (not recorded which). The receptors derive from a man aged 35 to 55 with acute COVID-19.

Here the CDR3 reads CASSRLAGGRGNEQFF. The CDR3 DNA sequence: TGTGCCAGCAGTAGACTAGCGGGAGGGCGGGGCAATGAGCAGTTCTTC. V and J are TRBV27 and TRBJ2-1; the match to TRBD2 covers 14 bases. CDR3 size: 16 residues. Germline V gene lookup returns CDR1 MNHEY and CDR2 SMNVEV (reference sequence). V was clipped by 5 bases and J by 6 bases; unmatched bases: 6.

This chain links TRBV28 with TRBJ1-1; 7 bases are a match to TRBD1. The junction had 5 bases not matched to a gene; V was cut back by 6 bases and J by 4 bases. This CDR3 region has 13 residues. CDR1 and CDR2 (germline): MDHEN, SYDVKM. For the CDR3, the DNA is TGTGCCAGCAGGGAGACAGGGCGCACTGAAGCTTTCTTT. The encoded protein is CASRETGRTEAFF.

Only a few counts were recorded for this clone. The CDR3 sequence: CASSLAGQGLSTEAFF. In DNA form, the CDR3 reads TGTGCCAGCAGCTTGGCCGGACAGGGGTTGTCCACTGAAGCTTTCTTT. The chain couples TRBV5-6 to TRBJ1-1; 9 bases fit TRBD1. The CDR3 sequence is 16 residues long. J was trimmed by 4 bases and V by 0 bases; bases with no gene match: 7. Germline V gene data show CDR1 as SGHDT and CDR2 as YYEEEE.

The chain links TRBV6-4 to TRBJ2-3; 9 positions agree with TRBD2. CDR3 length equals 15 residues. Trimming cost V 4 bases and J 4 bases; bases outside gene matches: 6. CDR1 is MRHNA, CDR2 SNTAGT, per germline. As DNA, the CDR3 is TGTGCCAGCAGTGTCAGCGGGAGGTTGGCAGATACGCAGTATTTT. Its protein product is CASSVSGRLADTQYF.

This CDR3 is CASSHDDTINQPQHF. The CDR3 nucleotides are TGCGCCAGCAGCCACGACGACACGATCAATCAGCCCCAGCATTTT. V usage is TRBV4-1 and J usage is TRBJ1-5; unclear D gene. V was shortened by 3 bases and J by 3 bases, with 12 bases between the two germline ends. Germline CDR1 MGHRA, CDR2 YSYEKL. The CDR3 is 15 residues long.

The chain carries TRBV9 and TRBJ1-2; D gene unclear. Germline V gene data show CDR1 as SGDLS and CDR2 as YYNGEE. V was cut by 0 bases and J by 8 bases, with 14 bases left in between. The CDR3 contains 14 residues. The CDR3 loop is CASSVGSQVGGYTF. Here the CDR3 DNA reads TGTGCCAGCAGCGTAGGCAGCCAGGTAGGAGGCTACACCTTC.

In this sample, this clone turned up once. CDR3 sequence (DNA): TGTGCCAGCAGCGTAGGCCCAGACAGCGAGCTTTACAATGAGCAGTTCTTC. Translated: CASSVGPDSELYNEQFF. V and J are TRBV9 and TRBJ2-1; tentatively, D is TRBD1 (5 bases). Germline-derived CDR1 and CDR2 are SGDLS and YYNGEE. CDR3 length equals 17 residues. V lost 0 bases and J lost 4, with 17 bases in between.

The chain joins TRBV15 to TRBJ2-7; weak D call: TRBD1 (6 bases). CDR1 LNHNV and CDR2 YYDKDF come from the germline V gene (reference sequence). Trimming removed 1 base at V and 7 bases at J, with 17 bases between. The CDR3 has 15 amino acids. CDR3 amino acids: CATSRVRGQGREQYF. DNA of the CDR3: TGTGCCACCAGCAGAGTCAGAGGCCAGGGGCGAGAGCAGTACTTC.

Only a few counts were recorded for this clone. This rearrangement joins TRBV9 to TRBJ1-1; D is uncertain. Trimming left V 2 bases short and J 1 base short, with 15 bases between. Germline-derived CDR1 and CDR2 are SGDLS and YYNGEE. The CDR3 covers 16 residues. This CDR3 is CASSVPKAGANTEAFF. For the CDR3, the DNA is TGTGCCAGCAGCGTCCCAAAGGCGGGAGCGAACACTGAAGCTTTCTTT.

The CDR3, as DNA: TGTGCCAGCTCCAGCACAGTCTCTGGCTACACCTTC. This translates into CASSSTVSGYTF. The genes are TRBV6-5 and TRBJ1-2; D gene ambiguous. Per germline, CDR1 MNHEY and CDR2 SVGAGI. The ends were cut back, 8 bases at V and 7 bases at J, with 14 bases in the middle. This CDR3 contains 12 residues.

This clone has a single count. DNA of the CDR3: TGTGCCAGCAGCCAGACTCGGAACACCATATATTTT. Encoded protein: CASSQTRNTIYF. The chain recombines TRBV11-2 with TRBJ1-3; no clear D gene. Per germline, CDR1 SGHAT and CDR2 FQNNGV. Trimming shortened V by 5 bases and J by 7 bases, and 9 bases separated the two germline ends. The CDR3 length is 12 residues.

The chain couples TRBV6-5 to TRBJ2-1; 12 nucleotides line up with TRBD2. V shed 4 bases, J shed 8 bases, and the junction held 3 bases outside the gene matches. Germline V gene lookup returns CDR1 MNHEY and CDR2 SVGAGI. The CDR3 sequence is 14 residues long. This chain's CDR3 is CASSLTSGSDEQFF. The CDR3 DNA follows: TGTGCCAGCAGTTTGACTAGCGGGAGTGATGAGCAGTTCTTC.

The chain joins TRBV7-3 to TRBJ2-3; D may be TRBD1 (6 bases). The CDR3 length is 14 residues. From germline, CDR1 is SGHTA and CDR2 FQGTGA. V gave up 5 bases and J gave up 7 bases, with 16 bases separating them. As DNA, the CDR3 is TGTGCCAGCAGCGGGGCAGGGGCCCCTTATACGCAGTATTTT. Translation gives CASSGAGAPYTQYF.

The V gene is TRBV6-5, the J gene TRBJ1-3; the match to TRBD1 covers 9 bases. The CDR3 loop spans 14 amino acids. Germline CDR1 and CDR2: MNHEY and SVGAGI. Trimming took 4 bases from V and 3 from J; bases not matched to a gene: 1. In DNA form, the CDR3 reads TGTGCCAGCAGTTCGGACAGGGGTGGAAACACCATATATTTT. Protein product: CASSSDRGGNTIYF.

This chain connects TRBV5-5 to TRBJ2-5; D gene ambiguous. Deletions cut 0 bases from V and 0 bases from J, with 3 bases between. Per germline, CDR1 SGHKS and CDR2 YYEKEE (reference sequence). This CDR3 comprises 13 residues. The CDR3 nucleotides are TGTGCCAGCAGCTTGGTTAACCAAGAGACCCAGTACTTC. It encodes CASSLVNQETQYF.

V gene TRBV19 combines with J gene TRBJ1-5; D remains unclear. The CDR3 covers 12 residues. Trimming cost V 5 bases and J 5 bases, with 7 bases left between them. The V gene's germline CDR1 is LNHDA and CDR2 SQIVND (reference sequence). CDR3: CASSYADQPQHF. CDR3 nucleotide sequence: TGTGCCAGTAGTTATGCAGATCAGCCCCAGCATTTT.

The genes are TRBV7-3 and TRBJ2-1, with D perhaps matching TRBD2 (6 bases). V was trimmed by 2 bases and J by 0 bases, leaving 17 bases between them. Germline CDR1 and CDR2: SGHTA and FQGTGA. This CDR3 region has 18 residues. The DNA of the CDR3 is TGTGCCAGCAGCTTACCCCGAACTAGCTCGAGCTCCTACAATGAGCAGTTCTTC. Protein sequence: CASSLPRTSSSSYNEQFF.

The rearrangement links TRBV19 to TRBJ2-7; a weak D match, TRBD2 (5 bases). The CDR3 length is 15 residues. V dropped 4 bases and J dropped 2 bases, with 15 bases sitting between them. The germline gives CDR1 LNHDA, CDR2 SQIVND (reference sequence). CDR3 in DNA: TGTGCCAGTAGTACCCCGGGATCTCCGACCTACGAGCAGTACTTC. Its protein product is CASSTPGSPTYEQYF.

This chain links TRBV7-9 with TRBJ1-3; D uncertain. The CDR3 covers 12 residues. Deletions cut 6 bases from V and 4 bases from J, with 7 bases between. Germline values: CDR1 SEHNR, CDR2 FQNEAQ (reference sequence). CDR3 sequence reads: CASRSGGNTIYF. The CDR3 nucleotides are TGTGCCAGCAGGTCAGGCGGAAACACCATATATTTT. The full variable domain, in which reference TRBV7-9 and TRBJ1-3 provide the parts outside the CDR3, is DTGVSQNPRHKITKRGQNVTFRCDPISEHNRLYWYRQTLGQGPEFLTYFQNEAQLEKSRLLSDRFSAERPKGSFSTLEIQRTEQGDSAMYLCASRSGGNTIYFGEGSWLTVV.